These 15 T cell receptor beta chains originate from one sample sequenced in a study of cytotoxic CD8 clonotypes in ibrutinib-treated CLL (dated by TCRdb to the early 2020s). Receptor amplification or capture employed the immunoSEQ multiplex PCR assay. Held by TCRdb, this immuneACCESS table contains in-frame sequences only and omits some clones. Under half of the omission traces to an unresolved V gene where checked; the cause of the rest is unknown. The sample table lists 300,000 to 350,000 clones, about 77% of them with a count of one. The ten top clones hold more than 6% of the sample. Sequencing used PBMCs, obtained before ibrutinib treatment. The source of these receptors is a human donor with chronic lymphocytic leukemia.

Comments on this clone: The same CDR3 also results from other DNA sequences found in this sample. This chain joins TRBV7-2 and TRBJ1-2; D unresolved. This CDR3 spans 13 amino acids. CDR1 is SGHTA, CDR2 FQGNSA, per germline. The germline V and J ends were trimmed by 3 bases and 2 bases, with 7 bases remaining between them. Written as DNA, the CDR3 is TGTGCCAGCAGCTTCCAGATAAACTATGGCTACACCTTC. Translated: CASSFQINYGYTF.

A note on this clone: Distinct nucleotide sequences in the sample also encode this CDR3. The DNA of the CDR3 is TGCAGTGCACCGGGGGACACTGAAGCTTTCTTT. Its translation is CSAPGDTEAFF. The chain recombines TRBV20-1 with TRBJ1-1, with D maybe TRBD1 (5 bases). Germline V gene data show CDR1 as DFQATT and CDR2 as SNEGSKA (reference sequence). The CDR3 runs 11 residues. V was clipped by 6 bases and J by 3 bases, with 8 bases between them.

The rearrangement links TRBV11-2 to TRBJ1-2, with D possibly being TRBD1 (5 bases). V lost 3 bases, J lost 2 bases, and 13 bases lay in between. This CDR3 is 15 amino acids long. Germline CDR1 is SGHAT and CDR2 is FQNNGV. CDR3 loop: CASSFLFRGNYGYTF. The CDR3 bases are TGTGCCAGCAGCTTCCTTTTCCGGGGGAACTATGGCTACACCTTC.

The V and J genes are TRBV29-1 and TRBJ1-3; TRBD1 might be the D (6 bases). There are 13 residues in the CDR3. Trimming cost V 5 bases and J 3 bases, with 11 bases left between them. Looked up from germline, CDR1 is SQVTM and CDR2 is ANQGSEA. CDR3 DNA: TGCAGCGTTTCAGACAGGAATGGAAACACCATATATTTT. It encodes CSVSDRNGNTIYF. The full variable domain, rest sourced from reference TRBV29-1 and TRBJ1-3, is SAVISQKPSRDICQRGTSLTIQCQVDSQVTMMFWYRQQPGQSLTLIATANQGSEATYESGFVIDKFPISRPNLTFSTLTVSNMSPEDSSIYLCSVSDRNGNTIYFGEGSWLTVV.

The chain combines TRBV27 with TRBJ2-7; 10 nucleotides agree with TRBD1. J was trimmed by 5 bases and V by 6 bases; bases with no gene match: 4. The CDR3 length is 13 residues. Germline V gene lookup returns CDR1 MNHEY and CDR2 SMNVEV (reference sequence). CDR3 loop: CASSPTGGNEQYF. CDR3 in DNA: TGTGCCAGCAGCCCGACAGGGGGCAACGAGCAGTACTTC.

The J gene is TRBJ1-5, the V gene TRBV2; 11 positions agree with TRBD1. The V gene end was trimmed by 6 bases and the J gene end by 4 bases; junction bases not matched to a gene: 5. The CDR3 covers 15 residues. Per germline, CDR1 SNHLY and CDR2 FYNNEI. CDR3 DNA sequence: TGTGCCAGCAGGGGCGGGACAGGGGGAAATCAGCCCCAGCATTTT. It translates to CASRGGTGGNQPQHF.

This clone was detected a few times. The chain couples TRBV27 to TRBJ2-2; D remains unclear. The CDR3 runs to 15 residues. V lost 0 bases and J 4 bases, leaving 9 bases between the germline ends. Germline CDR1 reads MNHEY; CDR2 reads SMNVEV (reference sequence). DNA of the CDR3: TGTGCCAGCAGTTTATCTATAGGCTCCACCGGGGAGCTGTTTTTT. Translation gives CASSLSIGSTGELFF.

DNA of the CDR3: TGTGCCAGCAGCAGGGACAGGGGGCCGGGGGAGCAGTACTTC. Amino acids: CASSRDRGPGEQYF. The rearrangement uses TRBV11-2 and TRBJ2-7; 12 bases map to TRBD1. With V trimmed by 5 bases and J by 7 bases, 6 bases remained unmatched. There are 14 residues in the CDR3. Per the germline V gene, CDR1 is SGHAT and CDR2 is FQNNGV.

The chain links TRBV7-9 to TRBJ2-7; unclear D gene. CDR1 SEHNR and CDR2 FQNEAQ come from the germline V gene (reference sequence). This CDR3 region has 14 residues. V was clipped by 5 bases and J by 4 bases, with 15 bases between them. The chain's CDR3 is CASSAELALYEQYF. The CDR3 nucleotides read TGTGCCAGCAGCGCCGAGTTGGCCCTGTACGAGCAGTACTTC.

The J gene is TRBJ1-3, the V gene TRBV15; D remains ambiguous. CDR1 is LNHNV, CDR2 YYDKDF, per germline (reference sequence). Trimming removed 0 bases from V and 0 bases from J, with 12 bases in between. The CDR3 is 17 amino acids. The CDR3 region is CATSREGTRLSGNTIYF. The CDR3 DNA sequence: TGTGCCACCAGCAGAGAGGGAACCCGTCTCTCTGGAAACACCATATATTTT.

The chain employs TRBV27 and TRBJ2-1; 9 nucleotides line up with TRBD1. CDR3 size: 17 residues. CDR1 and CDR2 (germline): MNHEY, SMNVEV (reference sequence). V lost 4 bases and J lost 0; bases outside the gene matches: 7. The CDR3 region has the DNA TGTGCCAGCAGTTCCGACAGGGGGATAAGCTCCTACAATGAGCAGTTCTTC. It translates to CASSSDRGISSYNEQFF.

The gene calls are TRBV4-2 and TRBJ1-2; D uncertain. CDR3 length: 14 amino acids. CDR1 and CDR2 from the germline V gene are LGHNA and YNFKEQ. Deletions cut 2 bases from V and 7 bases from J, with 14 bases between. CDR3 protein: CASSQSTALIGYTF. CDR3 coding DNA: TGTGCCAGCAGCCAATCGACTGCCCTAATTGGCTACACCTTC.

Only a few counts were recorded for this clone. This rearrangement joins TRBV5-6 to TRBJ1-4; D may be TRBD1 (6 bases). CDR1 and CDR2 from the germline V gene are SGHDT and YYEEEE. The CDR3 consists of 13 residues. The V end lost 4 bases, the J end lost 5 bases, and 9 bases lay between the germline ends. CDR3 sequence (DNA): TGTGCCAGCAGCGTTACAGGGAATGAAAAACTGTTTTTT. Amino acids: CASSVTGNEKLFF.

This chain links TRBV10-3 with TRBJ2-3; the match to TRBD2 covers 9 bases. The germline V gene has CDR1 ENHRY and CDR2 SYGVKD. The CDR3 length is 15 residues. V was clipped by 9 bases and J by 0 bases; unmatched bases: 7. The CDR3 DNA reads as TGTGCCATTAGTAGCGGGAGCCCTAGCACAGATACGCAGTATTTT. It encodes CAISSGSPSTDTQYF.

The J gene is TRBJ2-7, the V gene TRBV19, with 8 bases fitting TRBD2. Germline-derived CDR1 and CDR2 are LNHDA and SQIVND (reference sequence). J was trimmed by 0 bases and V by 5 bases; bases with no gene match: 9. This CDR3 spans 16 amino acids. The CDR3 is CASSLLAASSSYEQYF. The CDR3 nucleotides read TGTGCCAGTAGTTTACTAGCGGCCTCGAGCTCCTACGAGCAGTACTTC.